The 14 T cell receptor beta chains listed next were all sequenced from one sample in a study of cytomegalovirus exposure and HLA in healthy donors. Primers: 60 Vbeta forward and 13 Jbeta reverse. TCRdb's copy holds only in-frame clones and misses some; the assay was immunoSEQ multiplex PCR. The table records some 130,000 clones, 55% to 75% of them present only once. Specimen: PBMCs. All receptors come from a man aged 25 to 45 in good health and CMV-seropositive.

As for this clone: A junction boundary mismatches the germline segment, possibly from a read error. The chain carries TRBV7-9 and TRBJ2-1; 11 bases map to TRBD2. The CDR3 is 15 amino acids. The germline V gene encodes CDR1 SEHNR and CDR2 FQNEAQ (reference sequence). CDR3 in amino acids: CTSSPLAGGVNEQFF. The CDR3 nucleotides are TGTACCAGCAGCCCCCTAGCGGGAGGCGTCAATGAGCAGTTCTTC.

Comments on this clone: An end of the junction does not agree with germline; a read error may underlie this. This chain uses TRBV6-1 with TRBJ2-3, with 12 positions matching TRBD2. Germline CDR1 and CDR2: MNHNS and SASEGT. CDR3 length equals 15 residues. The CDR3 reads CASSRLAGDTNTQYF. The CDR3 DNA is TGTGCCAGCAGTCGACTAGCGGGAGACACAAATACGCAGTATTTT.

The rearrangement joins TRBV6-5 to TRBJ2-3, with 9 nucleotides matching TRBD2. The CDR3 spans 14 residues. Trimming cost V 7 bases and J 5 bases; bases outside gene matches: 7. The V gene's germline CDR1 is MNHEY and CDR2 SVGAGI. DNA for the CDR3: TGTGCCAGCATATCAATGACTAGCGGAGATACGCAGTATTTT. Translating it yields CASISMTSGDTQYF.

The V and J genes are TRBV19 and TRBJ1-1; TRBD1 agrees at 10 bases. The CDR3 loop spans 15 amino acids. Losses at the gene ends were 6 bases for V and 7 bases for J; bases not matched to a gene: 11. Germline CDR1 is LNHDA and CDR2 is SQIVND (reference sequence). Here the CDR3 DNA reads TGTGCCAGTAGCCACTGGGGACAGGGGCGGCATGAAGCTTTCTTT. As protein: CASSHWGQGRHEAFF. The whole variable domain, remainder taken from reference TRBV19 and TRBJ1-1, is DGGITQSPKYLFRKEGQNVTLSCEQNLNHDAMYWYRQDPGQGLRLIYYSQIVNDFQKGDIAEGYSVSREKKESFPLTVTSAQKNPTAFYLCASSHWGQGRHEAFFGQGTRLTVV.

The rearrangement uses TRBV5-1 and TRBJ2-2, with TRBD1 matching 7 bases. Per germline, CDR1 SGHRS and CDR2 YFSETQ. The CDR3 spans 15 residues. J was trimmed by 2 bases and V by 3 bases; bases with no gene match: 4. This CDR3 reads CASSYGTDNTGELFF. CDR3 coding DNA: TGCGCCAGCAGCTACGGGACAGATAACACCGGGGAGCTGTTTTTT.

This clone was seen a single time. This chain uses TRBV15 with TRBJ1-2, with 7 positions matching TRBD1. The CDR3 loop spans 18 amino acids. V was clipped by 5 bases and J by 1 base; unmatched bases: 16. Germline CDR1 reads LNHNV; CDR2 reads YYDKDF (reference sequence). This CDR3 reads CATSSTNPGTVHNYGYTF. DNA of the CDR3: TGTGCCACCAGCTCGACAAATCCCGGGACAGTTCATAACTATGGCTACACCTTC.

This chain links TRBV30 with TRBJ2-6; TRBD1 is a possible D gene (5 bases). This CDR3 region has 14 residues. V was cut by 8 bases and J by 0 bases, with 11 bases left in between. Per germline, CDR1 GTSNPN and CDR2 SVGIG (reference sequence). CDR3 coding DNA: TGTGCCGGGATGACAGACTCTGGGGCCAACGTCCTGACTTTC. Encoded protein: CAGMTDSGANVLTF.

J is TRBJ1-4 and V is TRBV25-1; 7 bases are a match to TRBD1. The CDR3 is made up of 15 amino acids. The germline V gene encodes CDR1 MGHDK and CDR2 SYGVNS. The V segment lost 3 bases and the J segment 6 bases; nucleotides outside the gene matches: 7. This CDR3 is CASSDPRQGDEKLFF. As DNA, the CDR3 is TGTGCCAGCAGTGACCCTCGACAGGGAGATGAAAAACTGTTTTTT.

This clone was picked up one time. This chain joins TRBV5-6 and TRBJ2-7; 9 nucleotides agree with TRBD1. This CDR3 has 15 residues. Trimming removed 3 bases from V and 3 bases from J; junction bases left unmatched: 7. In germline, CDR1 is SGHDT, CDR2 YYEEEE. The CDR3 protein is CASSWDRVIGYEQYF. The DNA for the CDR3 is TGTGCCAGCAGCTGGGACAGGGTGATTGGCTACGAGCAGTACTTC. The variable domain in full, with the rest retrieved from reference TRBV5-6 and TRBJ2-7, is DAGVTQSPTHLIKTRGQQVTLRCSPKSGHDTVSWYQQALGQGPQFIFQYYEEEERQRGNFPDRFSGHQFPNYSSELNVNALLLGDSALYLCASSWDRVIGYEQYFGPGTRLTVT.

V usage is TRBV5-8 and J usage is TRBJ1-2; perhaps TRBD1 as D (6 bases). Germline loops: CDR1 SGHTS, CDR2 YDEGEE. The CDR3 length is 14 residues. V was clipped by 5 bases and J by 4 bases, with 15 bases between them. CDR3 nucleotides: TGTGCCAGCAGTTCCCGACAGGTGATCTATGGCTACACCTTC. This codes for CASSSRQVIYGYTF. Full variable domain (outside the CDR3, taken from reference TRBV5-8 and TRBJ1-2): EAGVTQSPTHLIKTRGQQATLRCSPISGHTSVYWYQQALGLGLQFLLWYDEGEERNRGNFPPRFSGRQFPNYSSELNVNALELEDSALYLCASSSRQVIYGYTFGSGTRLTVV.

This chain uses TRBV4-1 with TRBJ1-4, with D uncertain. This CDR3 has 15 residues. Germline assignment: CDR1 MGHRA and CDR2 YSYEKL. Trimming pared 1 base from V and 8 bases from J, leaving 14 bases between. CDR3 sequence: CASSQVGSPGEKLFF. As DNA, the CDR3 is TGCGCCAGCAGCCAAGTTGGCTCCCCCGGGGAAAAACTGTTTTTT.

The chain links TRBV5-1 to TRBJ2-7, with 8 bases matching TRBD1. V lost 0 bases, J lost 6 bases, and 11 bases stayed unmatched. Germline V gene lookup returns CDR1 SGHRS and CDR2 YFSETQ. The CDR3 length is 16 residues. This CDR3 reads CASSLVAGGGSGEQYF. CDR3 DNA sequence: TGCGCCAGCAGCTTGGTGGCAGGGGGCGGGTCGGGCGAGCAGTACTTC.

This clone turned up a few times. The chain links TRBV6-6 to TRBJ2-7, with TRBD2 matching over 7 bases. The junction had 4 bases not matched to a gene; V was cut back by 2 bases and J by 0 bases. This CDR3 is 15 amino acids long. Germline-derived CDR1 and CDR2 are MNHNY and SVGAGI (reference sequence). The CDR3, as DNA: TGTGCCAGCAGTTACATTCCTAGCGGCTCCTACGAGCAGTACTTC. It codes for CASSYIPSGSYEQYF.

This chain uses TRBV18 with TRBJ1-5; 7 bases are a match to TRBD1. Per germline, CDR1 KGHSH and CDR2 LQKENI. Trimming removed 5 bases from V and 4 bases from J; junction bases left unmatched: 5. The CDR3 length is 14 residues. The CDR3 loop is CASSAGTVNQPQHF. In DNA form, the CDR3 reads TGTGCCAGCTCAGCCGGGACAGTGAATCAGCCCCAGCATTTT.